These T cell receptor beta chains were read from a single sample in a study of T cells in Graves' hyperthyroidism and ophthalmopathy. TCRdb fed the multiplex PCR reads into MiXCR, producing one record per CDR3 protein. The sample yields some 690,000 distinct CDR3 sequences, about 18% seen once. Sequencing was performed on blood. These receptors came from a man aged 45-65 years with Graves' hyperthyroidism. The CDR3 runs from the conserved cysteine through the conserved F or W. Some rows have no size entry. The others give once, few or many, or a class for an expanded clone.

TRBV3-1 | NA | CASSQDRDHYEQYF
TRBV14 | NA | CACSKGVAGAFETQYF
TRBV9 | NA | CASSVEGVWPYNEQFF
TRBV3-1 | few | CASSPERWTEAFF
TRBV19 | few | CASSMSRRRWPQHF
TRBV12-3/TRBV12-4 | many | CASRTGDTQYF
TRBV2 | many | CASGRGHPSTDTQYF
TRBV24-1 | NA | CATRKWGKQFF
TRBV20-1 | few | CSGGFGYEQYF
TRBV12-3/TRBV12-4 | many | CASRATGTSGSEQYF
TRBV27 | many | CASSRDRTDTQYF
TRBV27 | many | CASSLRGTSPYYEQYF
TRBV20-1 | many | CSASLDPGQGYGYTF
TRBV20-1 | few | CSALSTGSTEAFF
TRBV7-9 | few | CASSAMGYEQYF
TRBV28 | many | CASNGPMNTEAFF
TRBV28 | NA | CASSLKQRQFF
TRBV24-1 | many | CATQDGGDEQYF
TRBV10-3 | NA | CARNGTSGRYEQYF
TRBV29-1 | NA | CSVGGTSGTSYNEQFF
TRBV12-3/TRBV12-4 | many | CASSPGGFYEQYF
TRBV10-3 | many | CAISPGEDYGYTF
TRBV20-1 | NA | CTTLGGKLEAFF
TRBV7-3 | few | CASSLSGVGSYEQYF
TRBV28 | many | CASLRMGVTEAFF
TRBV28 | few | CASSMGLVVNEQFF
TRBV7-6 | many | CASSTLTSGNYGYTF
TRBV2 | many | CASNRGGDNEQFF
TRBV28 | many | CASSLNYNEQFF
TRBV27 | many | CASSSTGTRMFF
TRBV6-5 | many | CASSYPGSAEAFF
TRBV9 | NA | CASSGLAGSTDTQYF
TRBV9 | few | CASSAGLTGEQFF
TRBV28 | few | CASSTTSGRFATQYF
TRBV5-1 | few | CASSLVGERTDTQYF
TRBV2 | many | CASGLAVGEQYF
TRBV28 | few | CASSLVFNTEAFF
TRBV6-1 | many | CASSDPSLGQDEQYF
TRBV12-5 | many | CASGLPDRWGYF
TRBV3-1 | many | CASSLGGINTGELFF
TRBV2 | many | CASSAGGGFQETQYF
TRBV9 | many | CASSPAGGPVETQYF
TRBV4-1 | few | CASSQEPMSYGYTF
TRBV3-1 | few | CASSHRGRDSSYEQYF
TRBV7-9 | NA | CASSVRMTGELFF
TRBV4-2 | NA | CASSQNRHREWFLLNTEAFF
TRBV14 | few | CASSQDRGYNEQFF
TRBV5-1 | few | CASSVTRSDTQYF
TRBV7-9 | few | CASSLVGSGSSYNEQFF
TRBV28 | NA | CASSSAGAETGELFF
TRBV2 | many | CASSEEAAIPNQPQHF
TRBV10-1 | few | CASSESNSRLNTEAFF
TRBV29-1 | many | CSARLAQETQYF
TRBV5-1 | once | CASSLGSGAEAFF
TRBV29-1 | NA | CSVEDLGYEQYF
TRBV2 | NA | CASNLQGFNSPPHF
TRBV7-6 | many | CASSTNRNQPQHF
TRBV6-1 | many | CASRKGSEQYF